This T cell receptor (beta chain) was recovered during a study of T cell repertoires in cytomegalovirus infection. Turning to the study itself: A matching HLA type, together with CMV infection, was signaled by public TCR beta signatures.

TCRdb fed the reads into MiXCR, producing one record per CDR3 protein. There are around 210,000 distinct CDR3 sequences in the sample; approximately 7% occur only once, and about 6.5% lies in the top ten. The germline V gene encodes CDR1 SGHTA and CDR2 FQGNSA. The CDR3 extends over 13 amino acids. The ends were cut back, 3 bases at V and 4 bases at J, with 9 bases in the middle. This clonotype was observed at least ten times. Antigen: not known. General study results and limits: In two of eight donors, the top clonotype was HLA-C-restricted CMV-specific. Cumulative frequency of public TCR beta families picked out carriers of CMV plus the relevant HLA.

The sample comprised PBMCs. The genes are TRBV7-2 and TRBJ1-2; D unclear. The TCR was taken from a human donor in good health (CMV status not recorded). Some clones in this sample may be carry-over from other donors' samples. CDR3 sequence (DNA): TGTGCCAGCAGCTTTGACATCCGCTATGGCTACACCTTC. It yields the protein CASSFDIRYGYTF.